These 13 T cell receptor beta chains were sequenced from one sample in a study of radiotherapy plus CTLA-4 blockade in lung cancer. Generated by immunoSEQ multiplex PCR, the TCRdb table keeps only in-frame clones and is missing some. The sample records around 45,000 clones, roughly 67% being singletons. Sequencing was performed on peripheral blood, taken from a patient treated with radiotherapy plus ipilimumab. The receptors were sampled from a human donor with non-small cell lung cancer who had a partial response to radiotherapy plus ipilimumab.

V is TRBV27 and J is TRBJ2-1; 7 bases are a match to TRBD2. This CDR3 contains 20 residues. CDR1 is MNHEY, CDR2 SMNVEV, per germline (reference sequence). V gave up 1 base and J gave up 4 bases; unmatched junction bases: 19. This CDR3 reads CASSLLRARSAGERYNEQFF. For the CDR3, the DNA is TGTGCCAGCAGTTTATTGAGGGCGAGGTCGGCGGGAGAAAGGTACAATGAGCAGTTCTTC.

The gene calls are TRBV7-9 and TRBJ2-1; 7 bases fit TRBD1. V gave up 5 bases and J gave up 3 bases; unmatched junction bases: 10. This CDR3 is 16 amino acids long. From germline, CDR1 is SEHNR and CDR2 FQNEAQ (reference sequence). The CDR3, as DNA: TGTGCCAGCAGCATACCCCAGGGGGAGTACTACAATGAGCAGTTCTTC. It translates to CASSIPQGEYYNEQFF.

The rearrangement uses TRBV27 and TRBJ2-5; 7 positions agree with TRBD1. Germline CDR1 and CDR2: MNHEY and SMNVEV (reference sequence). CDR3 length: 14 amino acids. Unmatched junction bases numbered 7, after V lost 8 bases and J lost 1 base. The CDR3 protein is CASSRTGSQETQYF. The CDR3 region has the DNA TGTGCCAGCTCCAGGACAGGCTCCCAAGAGACCCAGTACTTC.

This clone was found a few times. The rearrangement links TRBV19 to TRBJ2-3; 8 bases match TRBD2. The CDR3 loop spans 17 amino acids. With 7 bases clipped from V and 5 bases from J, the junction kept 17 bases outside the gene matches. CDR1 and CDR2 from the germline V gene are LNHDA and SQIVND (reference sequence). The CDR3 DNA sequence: TGTGCCAGTAAGCCCGCTAGCGGGTACTCCGGGGGAGATACGCAGTATTTT. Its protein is CASKPASGYSGGDTQYF. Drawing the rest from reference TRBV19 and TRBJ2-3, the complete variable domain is DGGITQSPKYLFRKEGQNVTLSCEQNLNHDAMYWYRQDPGQGLRLIYYSQIVNDFQKGDIAEGYSVSREKKESFPLTVTSAQKNPTAFYLCASKPASGYSGGDTQYFGPGTRLTVL.

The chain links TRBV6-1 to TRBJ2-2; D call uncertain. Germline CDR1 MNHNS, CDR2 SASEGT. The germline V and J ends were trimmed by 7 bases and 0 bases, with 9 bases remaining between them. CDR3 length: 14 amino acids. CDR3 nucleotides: TGTGCCAGCACCGACACAACGAACACCGGGGAGCTGTTTTTT. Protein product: CASTDTTNTGELFF.

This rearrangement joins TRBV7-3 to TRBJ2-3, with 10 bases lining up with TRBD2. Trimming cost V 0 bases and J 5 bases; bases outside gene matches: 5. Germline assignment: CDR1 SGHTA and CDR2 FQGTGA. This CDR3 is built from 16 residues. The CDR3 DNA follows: TGTGCCAGCAGCTTAACCCGACTAGCGGGTCAAGATACGCAGTATTTT. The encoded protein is CASSLTRLAGQDTQYF. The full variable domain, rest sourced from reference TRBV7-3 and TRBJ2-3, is GAGVSQTPSNKVTEKGKYVELRCDPISGHTALYWYRQSLGQGPEFLIYFQGTGAADDSGLPNDRFFAVRPEGSVSTLKIQRTERGDSAVYLCASSLTRLAGQDTQYFGPGTRLTVL.

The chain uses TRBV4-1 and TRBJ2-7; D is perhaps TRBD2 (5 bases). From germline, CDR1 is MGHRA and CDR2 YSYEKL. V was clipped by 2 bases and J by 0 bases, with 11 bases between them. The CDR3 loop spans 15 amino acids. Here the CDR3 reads CASSQLASNSYEQYF. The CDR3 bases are TGCGCCAGCAGCCAACTAGCTTCTAACTCCTACGAGCAGTACTTC.

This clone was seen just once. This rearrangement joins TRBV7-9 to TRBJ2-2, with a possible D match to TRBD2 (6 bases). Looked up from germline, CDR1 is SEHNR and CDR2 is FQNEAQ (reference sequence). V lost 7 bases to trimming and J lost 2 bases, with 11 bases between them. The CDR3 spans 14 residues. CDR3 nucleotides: TGTGCCAGCACCCGCGGGGCTAACACCGGGGAGCTGTTTTTT. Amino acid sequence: CASTRGANTGELFF.

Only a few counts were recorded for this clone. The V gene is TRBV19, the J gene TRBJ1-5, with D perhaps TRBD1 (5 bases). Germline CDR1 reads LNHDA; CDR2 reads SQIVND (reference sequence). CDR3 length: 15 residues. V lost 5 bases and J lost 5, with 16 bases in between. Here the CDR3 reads CASSDGRAGDQPQHF. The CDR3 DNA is TGTGCCAGTAGTGATGGCAGGGCGGGGGATCAGCCCCAGCATTTT.

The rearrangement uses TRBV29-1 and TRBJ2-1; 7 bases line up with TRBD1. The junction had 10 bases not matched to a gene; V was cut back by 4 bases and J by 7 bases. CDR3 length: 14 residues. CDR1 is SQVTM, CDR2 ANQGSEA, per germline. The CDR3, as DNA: TGCAGCGTTGGAGGGAGTCCACAGGGGAATGAGCAGTTCTTC. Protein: CSVGGSPQGNEQFF.

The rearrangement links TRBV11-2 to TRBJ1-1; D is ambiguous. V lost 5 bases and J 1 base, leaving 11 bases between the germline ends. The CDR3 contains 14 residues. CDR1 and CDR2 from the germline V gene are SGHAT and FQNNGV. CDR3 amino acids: CASSLGPGNTEAFF. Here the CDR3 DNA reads TGTGCCAGCAGCCTGGGCCCCGGGAACACTGAAGCTTTCTTT. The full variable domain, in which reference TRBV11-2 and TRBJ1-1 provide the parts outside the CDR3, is EAGVAQSPRYKIIEKRQSVAFWCNPISGHATLYWYQQILGQGPKLLIQFQNNGVVDDSQLPKDRFSAERLKGVDSTLKIQPAKLEDSAVYLCASSLGPGNTEAFFGQGTRLTVV.

The CDR3: CASSIRHTTLAGFYNEQFF. The CDR3 DNA reads as TGTGCCAGTAGTATCCGCCATACAACGTTAGCGGGGTTTTACAATGAGCAGTTCTTC. V and J are TRBV19 and TRBJ2-1; TRBD2 matches at 8 bases. CDR1 is LNHDA and CDR2 is SQIVND in the germline V gene (reference sequence). The CDR3 is made up of 19 amino acids. Germline trimming cut 3 bases from V and 4 bases from J; bases unmatched to any gene: 17.

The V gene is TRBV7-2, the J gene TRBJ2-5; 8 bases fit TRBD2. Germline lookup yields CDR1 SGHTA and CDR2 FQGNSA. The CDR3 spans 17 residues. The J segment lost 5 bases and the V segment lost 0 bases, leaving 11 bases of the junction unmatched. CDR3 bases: TGTGCCAGCAGCTTAGCTAGGGGTAGCGGGAAGCAGGAGACCCAGTACTTC. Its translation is CASSLARGSGKQETQYF.